The clone carrying this T cell receptor (beta chain) appeared a single time. Its antigen is currently unknown. The entry originates in a study of memory B cells and T cells in multiple sclerosis. General study findings and limits: Shared clonotype counts depended on differing compartment clone-set sizes and were normalized.

Separate sequencing covered autoproliferating (CFSE-dim) and non-proliferating (CFSE-high) T cells from stimulus-free culture. Pooled replicate wells came from approximately 5x10^7 CFSE-labeled PBMCs cultured approximately seven days without stimulus. CFSE at 0.5 uM labeled the PBMCs, which were then cultured unstimulated. V was clipped by 5 bases and J by 5 bases; unmatched bases: 7. The CDR3 covers 15 residues. Germline V gene lookup returns CDR1 SGHAT and CDR2 FQDESV (reference sequence). Profiled with immunoSEQ multiplex PCR; TCRdb holds only in-frame clones, not every one. This table has under 50,000 clones, roughly four fifths appearing once.

The gene calls are TRBV11-1 and TRBJ2-2, with TRBD1 matching 8 bases. The TCR originated in a human donor with multiple sclerosis. Source material: PBMCs from blood kept in culture. The CDR3 DNA is TGTGCCAGCAGCCCCGGACAGGGCGGTACCGGGGAGCTGTTTTTT. Encoded protein: CASSPGQGGTGELFF.